The 3 T cell receptor beta chains presented below share a single source sample, sequenced in a study of response to subunit inactivated influenza vaccine. TCRdb reanalysed the RT-PCR reads using MiXCR and keeps one entry per CDR3 protein. The sample lists about 540,000 distinct CDR3 sequences; about 14% were seen once. The sequenced sample was PBMCs from blood, obtained less than 13 days after vaccination. These receptors all come from a man aged 50 to 59 who received an inactivated influenza vaccine.

The V gene is TRBV12-3 or TRBV12-4, the J gene TRBJ1-6; maybe TRBD1 (5 bases). Trimming left V 10 bases short and J 7 bases short, with 14 bases between. The CDR3 runs 13 residues. This chain's CDR3 is CATNWDLNSPLHF. DNA of the CDR3: TGTGCCACCAACTGGGACTTGAATTCACCCCTCCACTTT.

V usage is TRBV7-9 and J usage is TRBJ2-7; D not certain. The V and J ends lost 5 bases and 8 bases respectively, with 16 bases between them. This CDR3 region has 13 residues. The germline CDR1 and CDR2 sequences are SEHNR and FQNEAQ (reference sequence). The CDR3 sequence: CASSPPGVEKQYF. CDR3 bases: TGTGCCAGCAGCCCCCCAGGAGTGGAAAAGCAGTACTTC.

This clonotype was seen ten or more times. V and J are TRBV5-5 and TRBJ2-5; 9 nucleotides line up with TRBD1. Per germline, CDR1 SGHKS and CDR2 YYEKEE (reference sequence). The CDR3 is 14 residues long. J lost 5 bases, V lost 4 bases, and 6 bases had no gene match. The CDR3 reads CASSPADRGETQYF. The CDR3 region has the DNA TGTGCCAGCAGCCCAGCTGACAGGGGGGAGACCCAGTACTTC.